Shown below are 17 T cell receptor beta chains from a single sample sequenced in a study of cytomegalovirus exposure and HLA in healthy donors. The primer mix had 60 Vbeta and 13 Jbeta primers. Only in-frame clones appear in the TCRdb table, and some are missing; sequencing was by immunoSEQ multiplex PCR. The sample includes 150,000 to 200,000 clones, 65% to 70% of them seen just once. Sequencing was done on a sample of PBMCs. Receptor source: a woman between 18 and 30 years old in good health and CMV-seropositive.

The rearrangement joins TRBV29-1 to TRBJ1-2, with TRBD1 identical over 12 bases. The CDR3 consists of 16 residues. Germline V gene lookup returns CDR1 SQVTM and CDR2 ANQGSEA. V was clipped by 0 bases and J by 8 bases; unmatched bases: 10. CDR3 sequence reads: CSVEDRGGTGGRGYTF. CDR3 in DNA: TGCAGCGTTGAAGATAGGGGGGGGACAGGGGGCAGAGGCTACACCTTC.

The chain carries TRBV4-1 and TRBJ1-3; D not resolved. With 1 base removed from V and 0 bases from J, the gap between germline ends came to 4 bases. The CDR3 is made up of 14 amino acids. CDR1 MGHRA and CDR2 YSYEKL come from the germline V gene. The CDR3, as DNA: TGCGCCAGCAGCCAAGGGAGCTCTGGAAACACCATATATTTT. This encodes CASSQGSSGNTIYF.

This clone was seen a few times. The rearrangement joins TRBV29-1 to TRBJ2-2; 7 nucleotides align to TRBD1. V shed 7 bases, J shed 6 bases, and the junction held 14 bases outside the gene matches. The V gene's germline CDR1 is SQVTM and CDR2 ANQGSEA. This CDR3 has 15 residues. The CDR3 coding sequence is TGCAGCGCTCAAGGGAACAGGGGTGGGTCCGGGGAGCTGTTTTTT. Residues: CSAQGNRGGSGELFF.

The table lists this clone with a count of one. V and J are TRBV19 and TRBJ1-1; 9 positions agree with TRBD1. The CDR3 contains 14 residues. Trimming took 5 bases from V and 6 from J; bases not matched to a gene: 7. Germline lookup yields CDR1 LNHDA and CDR2 SQIVND (reference sequence). CDR3 protein: CASSYQTGGSEAFF. DNA for the CDR3: TGTGCCAGTAGTTACCAGACAGGGGGGTCTGAAGCTTTCTTT.

The CDR3 is CASSYSTGGSYEQYF. Here the CDR3 DNA reads TGTGCCAGCAGTTACTCAACAGGGGGATCCTACGAGCAGTACTTC. The chain has TRBV6-5 and TRBJ2-7; TRBD1 agrees at 8 bases. Per the germline V gene, CDR1 is MNHEY and CDR2 is SVGAGI. There are 15 residues in the CDR3. The ends lost 0 bases at V and 1 base at J; junction bases unmatched: 2.

The J gene is TRBJ1-4, the V gene TRBV30; D remains unclear. Germline assignment: CDR1 GTSNPN and CDR2 SVGIG (reference sequence). This CDR3 has 15 residues. V was clipped by 2 bases and J by 5 bases, with 15 bases between them. The CDR3 sequence: CAWSSHRAGNEKLFF. The CDR3 nucleotides are TGTGCCTGGAGTTCACACCGAGCGGGAAATGAAAAACTGTTTTTT. Supplemented by reference TRBV30 and TRBJ1-4, the full variable domain reads SQTIHQWPATLVQPVGSPLSLECTVEGTSNPNLYWYRQAAGRGLQLLFYSVGIGQISSEVPQNLSASRPQDRQFILSSKKLLLSDSGFYLCAWSSHRAGNEKLFFGSGTQLSVL.

The chain has TRBV12-5 and TRBJ2-5; 11 bases match TRBD2. Germline CDR1 reads LGHNT; CDR2 reads FRNRAP. Losses at the gene ends were 6 bases for V and 1 base for J; bases not matched to a gene: 7. The CDR3 covers 16 residues. CDR3 nucleotides: TGTGCTAGTGGGCGACGACTAGCGGGACTCCAAGAGACCCAGTACTTC. It codes for CASGRRLAGLQETQYF.

This chain links TRBV27 with TRBJ2-1; 7 nucleotides agree with TRBD2. CDR3 length: 14 residues. Losses at the gene ends were 5 bases for V and 9 bases for J; bases not matched to a gene: 10. Germline V CDR1 and CDR2: MNHEY, SMNVEV (reference sequence). CDR3 protein: CASSLGLVEGEQFF. The CDR3 nucleotides are TGTGCCAGCAGTCTCGGACTAGTCGAGGGTGAGCAGTTCTTC.

V usage is TRBV29-1 and J usage is TRBJ2-5; 12 bases are shared with TRBD1. The J call may be mistaken, given a closer DNA end match to TRBJ2-7. Looked up from germline, CDR1 is SQVTM and CDR2 is ANQGSEA. The CDR3 is made up of 12 amino acids. CDR3 nucleotides: TGCAGCGGAGGGACAGGGGGCCACGAGCAGTACTTC. Protein product: CSGGTGGHEQYF.

The chain has TRBV5-1 and TRBJ2-1; the D is unclear. Germline V gene sequence: CDR1 SGHRS, CDR2 YFSETQ. The CDR3 spans 12 residues. Trimming took off 0 bases at V and 7 bases at J, with 5 bases between the two ends. The CDR3 loop reads CASSLALNEQFF. The CDR3 DNA reads as TGCGCCAGCAGCTTGGCCTTAAATGAGCAGTTCTTC.

V usage is TRBV5-1 and J usage is TRBJ1-1; the match to TRBD1 covers 7 bases. Germline trimming cut 0 bases from V and 1 base from J; bases unmatched to any gene: 9. The CDR3 has 17 amino acids. Germline values: CDR1 SGHRS, CDR2 YFSETQ. The DNA for the CDR3 is TGCGCCAGCAGCTTGGTACAACTGAACAGGGGGAACACTGAAGCTTTCTTT. It translates to CASSLVQLNRGNTEAFF. Supplemented by reference TRBV5-1 and TRBJ1-1, the full variable domain reads KAGVTQTPRYLIKTRGQQVTLSCSPISGHRSVSWYQQTPGQGLQFLFEYFSETQRNKGNFPGRFSGRQFSNSRSEMNVSTLELGDSALYLCASSLVQLNRGNTEAFFGQGTRLTVV.

The chain has TRBV18 and TRBJ2-1; 14 bases are a match to TRBD2. The CDR3 extends over 18 amino acids. Per the germline V gene, CDR1 is KGHSH and CDR2 is LQKENI. V gave up 2 bases and J gave up 10 bases; unmatched junction bases: 13. The DNA for the CDR3 is TGTGCCAGCTCACCAAGATTTCTGGGACTAGCGGGAGTAGGGGAGCAGTTCTTC. It translates to CASSPRFLGLAGVGEQFF.

The rearrangement joins TRBV25-1 to TRBJ2-6, with a tentative D call TRBD1 (5 bases). V shed 4 bases and J shed 0 bases, with 7 bases lying between them. This CDR3 comprises 15 residues. Germline assignment: CDR1 MGHDK and CDR2 SYGVNS. DNA for the CDR3: TGTGCCAGCAGTGGGGGCGGCTCTGGGGCCAACGTCCTGACTTTC. Amino acids: CASSGGGSGANVLTF.

The rearrangement uses TRBV7-6 and TRBJ2-7, with D uncertain. V was trimmed by 5 bases and J by 3 bases, leaving 14 bases between them. The germline V gene has CDR1 SGHVS and CDR2 FNYEAQ. The CDR3 loop spans 14 amino acids. The CDR3 protein is CASSPGSSVYEQYF. CDR3 sequence (DNA): TGTGCCAGCAGCCCTGGCTCAAGCGTCTACGAGCAGTACTTC.

This chain uses TRBV2 with TRBJ2-7, with TRBD2 as a possible D gene (7 bases). This CDR3 has 17 residues. Germline V CDR1 and CDR2: SNHLY, FYNNEI. V was clipped by 1 base and J by 1 base, with 17 bases between them. CDR3 sequence (DNA): TGTGCCAGCAGTGAAGGCGGTTCGGGGGGCGCTTCCTACGAGCAGTACTTC. Translation gives CASSEGGSGGASYEQYF.

The table lists this clone with a count of one. The J gene is TRBJ2-3, the V gene TRBV30; TRBD2 aligns across 7 bases. The trim removed 5 bases at V and 4 bases at J, leaving 6 bases unmatched. Germline values: CDR1 GTSNPN, CDR2 SVGIG (reference sequence). The CDR3 runs to 13 residues. DNA of the CDR3: TGTGCCTGGGTTAGCGGGTACGCAGATACGCAGTATTTT. It yields the protein CAWVSGYADTQYF.

The chain links TRBV6-6 to TRBJ2-7, with D possibly being TRBD2 (6 bases). CDR1 is MNHNY, CDR2 SVGAGI, per germline (reference sequence). V lost 3 bases and J lost 1, with 16 bases in between. The CDR3 is 16 residues long. CDR3 protein: CASSYTPGGLSYEQYF. The CDR3 DNA is TGTGCCAGCAGTTATACCCCCGGGGGTCTGTCCTACGAGCAGTACTTC.